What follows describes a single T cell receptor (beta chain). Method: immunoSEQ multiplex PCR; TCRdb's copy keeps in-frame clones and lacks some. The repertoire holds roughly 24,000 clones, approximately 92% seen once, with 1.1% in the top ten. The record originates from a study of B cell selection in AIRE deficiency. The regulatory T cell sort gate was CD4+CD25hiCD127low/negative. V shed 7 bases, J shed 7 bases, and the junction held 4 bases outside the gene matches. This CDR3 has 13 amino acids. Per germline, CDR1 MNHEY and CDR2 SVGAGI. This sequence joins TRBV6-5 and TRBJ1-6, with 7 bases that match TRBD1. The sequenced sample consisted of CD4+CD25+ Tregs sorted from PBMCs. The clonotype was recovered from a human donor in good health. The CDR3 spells CASKRQGNSPLHF. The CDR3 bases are TGTGCCAGCAAAAGACAGGGAAATTCACCCCTCCACTTT.